This paragraph reports one T cell receptor beta chain. cDNA came from about 0.51 to 1 ug RNA primed by random hexamers. TCRdb reprocessed the immunoSEQ multiplex PCR reads with MiXCR, giving one entry per CDR3 protein. The profile shows hundreds of thousands of distinct CDR3 sequences, 95% to 97% of them singletons. The sample comes from a study of CD8 T cells in Susac syndrome. Per germline, CDR1 GTSNPN and CDR2 SVGIG (reference sequence). V was trimmed by 2 bases and J by 0 bases, leaving 7 bases between them. The CDR3 runs to 13 residues. The source of this sequence is a human donor with Susac syndrome. What was sequenced was CD4+ T cells from PBMCs. The chain combines TRBV30 with TRBJ1-1; no firm D call. CDR3 in DNA: TGTGCCTGGAGTAGGAGTATGAACACTGAAGCTTTCTTT. This sequence encodes CAWSRSMNTEAFF.